This T cell receptor (beta chain) comes out of a study of T cells in women clearing cervical HPV infection. Study overall: Donors had HPV16-related CIN3 or worse; 2 had invasive cancer. Controls' single incident HPV16 infection cleared within 12 months without precancer. Controls gave blood once infection was undetectable; cases at lesion identification.

The CDR3 runs 12 residues. Germline CDR1 reads SGHKS; CDR2 reads YYEKEE (reference sequence). V gave up 5 bases and J gave up 3 bases, with 9 bases separating them. The study's findings and limits: CIN3+ cases had significantly higher TCR richness than controls; evenness did not differ.

As concerns this clone: Its antigen remains unidentified. The read is 3 residues too short to cover the CDR3 end, so that end is filled in from the germline J gene.

Sequencing was performed with immunoSEQ multiplex PCR; in TCRdb, only in-frame clones are kept and a portion is missing. The sample table sets out 21,000 or so clones. This clonotype was sampled from a woman between 18 and 69 years old with a cervical HPV16 infection that either progressed to CIN3+ or cleared (not recorded which). The sample comprised blood buffy coat. This chain connects TRBV5-5 to TRBJ2-7, with D possibly being TRBD1 (6 bases). The CDR3 bases that were read are TGTGCCAGCAGGCAGACAGGCTACGAG. Translating gives CASRQTGYE. From start to end, the CDR3 is CASRQTGYEQYF.